This TCR beta chain stems from a study of cytomegalovirus exposure and HLA in healthy donors. Study-wide findings and caveats: TCR beta chains numbering more than 150 were designated cytomegalovirus-associated. In a later analysis, CMV-associated beta chains were mostly HLA-associated, it appeared. In an earlier analysis, in some 600 donors, most V segments appeared productive either ~87% or ~30% of the time. Researchers reported in a later analysis that a missense DCLRE1C variant was tied to TCR beta V- and J-gene trimming.

The PCR made use of 60 Vbeta and 13 Jbeta primers. Method: immunoSEQ multiplex PCR; TCRdb's copy keeps in-frame clones and lacks some. There are 95,000 to 120,000 clones in the sample; roughly 80% occur only once, and approximately 5% lies in the top ten. Notes on this clone: Its antigen remains unknown.

Germline V lookup: CDR1 LNHDA, CDR2 SQIVND (reference sequence). CDR3 length: 13 amino acids. Trimming removed 3 bases at V and 1 base at J, with 6 bases between. This chain joins TRBV19 and TRBJ1-1, with unresolved D. The TCR comes from a woman in her twenties or thirties in good health and CMV-seropositive. Specimen: PBMCs. CDR3 sequence: CASSIPENTEAFF. In DNA form, the CDR3 reads TGTGCCAGTAGTATCCCAGAGAACACTGAAGCTTTCTTT. The complete variable domain, with remaining parts taken from reference TRBV19 and TRBJ1-1, reads DGGITQSPKYLFRKEGQNVTLSCEQNLNHDAMYWYRQDPGQGLRLIYYSQIVNDFQKGDIAEGYSVSREKKESFPLTVTSAQKNPTAFYLCASSIPENTEAFFGQGTRLTVV.